This T cell receptor beta chain was obtained from a study of blood T cells in healthy people across ages (dated by TCRdb to between 2014 and 2016). Regarding the research as a whole: In model experiments, roughly one uniquely barcoded TCR beta cDNA molecule per two T cells was captured by template switching. To avoid experimental bias, donors of different ages were distributed randomly across sequencing lanes. Two additional independent replicas of 1 million unique cDNA reads from the same blood draw were analyzed for two donors (one aged 18 to 30 and one aged 80 or older). The donors were divided into four age groups: young (average about 15 years), middle-aged (about 39), aged (62) and long-lived (about 80). Using deep sequencing normalized with unique cDNA molecular identifiers, the study measured how TCR beta repertoire diversity changes with age.

Paper-wide results and their limitations: The long-lived group showed more naive CD4+ T cells, fewer expanded clones and increased TCR diversity than the aged group, suggesting age selection. Estimates of total diversity based on one million sequenced T cells were considered lower bounds and underestimates. The percentage of naive T cells measured by flow cytometry correlated strongly with observed TCR beta diversity. Since profiling was done on bulk unsorted PBMCs, naive and antigen-experienced compartments could not be conclusively compared. Because the CMV infection status of the donors was unknown, age-related changes in expanded clonotypes may potentially have been confounded. Observed TCR beta diversity per million T cells fell roughly linearly with age, and a significant reduction was already apparent by age roughly 40.

The method behind the library was 5' RACE. The sequencing machine was an Illumina HiSeq 2500. A second PCR of roughly 7 to 11 cycles was performed with a sample-barcoded 5' primer and a J-beta primer mix. A unique molecular identifier was introduced onto each TCR beta cDNA molecule by a template-switch 5' adaptor carrying 12 random nucleotides. Each sample yielded at least 2.5 million CDR3-containing paired-end reads. All of the RNA was converted into first-strand cDNA using the Mint cDNA synthesis kit, with a TRBC-specific oligonucleotide serving as the primer. Following uracil-DNA glycosylase treatment, all cDNA underwent a first 18-cycle PCR with the universal primers M1SS and BC2_uni_R. Concerning the study's data processing: Each sample was normalized by randomly selecting 1 million high-quality reads, each carrying a distinct molecular identifier. Reads sharing molecular identifiers were discarded rather than binned into consensus sequences. MiTCR, run with a Q25 quality threshold and the strictest error-elimination algorithm, handled CDR3 identification, clonotype clustering and error correction. A nonparametric unseen species model using Euler transformation provided a lower-bound estimate of total TCR beta diversity. TCRdb trimmed public reads at Q25 via fastp, called clones via MiXCR and kept in-frame beta chains. Each CDR3 protein appears once, grouped with its most common genes and DNA. For this entry, the V and J calls and clone size follow TCRdb and not the study's own pipeline. The sample records 700,000 or so distinct CDR3 sequences, approximately 22% of which are singletons. 22% of the sample rests with the top ten.

Its CDR3 holds 14 amino acids, cysteine through phenylalanine. Of all the DNA, just the CDR3 is kept, 42 bases in frame from base 1. Taken from the germline V gene, the CDR1 and CDR2 loops are MNHEY and SVGEGT. Trimming accounts for 6 bases at V and 8 bases at J, while the number of junction bases matched to no gene is 5. This clonotype appeared a few times. The antigen it binds to is not known. No much larger clonotype is one base removed from it; base qualities were not supplied. The roughly 39 donors, aged about 6 to 95 years, were systemically healthy Caucasian individuals from Russia. Each donor gave ten milliliters of peripheral blood, collected into EDTA-treated Vacutainer tubes. Ficoll-Paque density-gradient centrifugation was used to isolate PBMCs, with at least 7 million obtained per sample. Total RNA, at least 5 micrograms per sample, was extracted from PBMCs with Trizol reagent. For every donor, flow cytometry on a PBMC aliquot measured the percentage of naive CD45RAhigh/CD27high T cells.

The TCR originated in a man in his 70s in good health. Sequencing was performed on blood. The V and J genes are TRBV6-2 or TRBV6-3 and TRBJ2-1, and 12 bases in between align with TRBD2. At the DNA level, the sequence is TGTGCCAGCAGAGCTAGCGGGAGGGCCGATGAGCAGTTCTTC. Protein translation: CASRASGRADEQFF.